The next 7 T cell receptor beta chains were all read from a single sample in a study of cytomegalovirus exposure and HLA in healthy donors (dated by TCRdb to 2016 to 2017). Library generation was performed with the immunoSEQ multiplex PCR assay. A mixture of 60 forward primers for TCR Vbeta segments and 13 reverse primers for TCR Jbeta segments was used in the multiplex PCR. TCRdb holds this immuneACCESS table with in-frame rearrangements only. Some clones are missing; in checked studies, unresolved V genes explain under half, and the rest has no known cause. Recorded for this sample are 100,000 to 150,000 clones; about 82% of them occurred a single time. Clones ranked in the top ten supply 1.2% of the sample. Sequencing was carried out using PBMCs. These receptors were obtained from a boy aged 10-17 years in good health and CMV-seronegative.

The chain recombines TRBV5-6 with TRBJ1-1; 8 bases align to TRBD1. CDR1 and CDR2 (germline): SGHDT, YYEEEE. The V and J ends lost 1 base and 5 bases, in that order; junction bases with no gene match: 16. This CDR3 has 18 residues. This CDR3 is CASSLWQGAGWGLTEAFF. The CDR3 nucleotides are TGTGCCAGCAGCTTGTGGCAGGGGGCGGGTTGGGGGTTAACTGAAGCTTTCTTT.

The chain couples TRBV30 to TRBJ1-2, with D possibly TRBD1 on 6 matching bases. CDR1 is GTSNPN, CDR2 SVGIG, per germline (reference sequence). The V end lost 5 bases, the J end lost 4 bases, and 11 bases lay between the germline ends. The CDR3 is 12 residues long. CDR3 amino acids: CAWGQSSYGYTF. For the CDR3, the DNA is TGTGCCTGGGGACAGAGTTCCTATGGCTACACCTTC.

The chain carries TRBV6-5 and TRBJ2-3; D unclear. Germline-derived CDR1 and CDR2 are MNHEY and SVGAGI. With 6 bases removed from V and 2 bases from J, the gap between germline ends came to 9 bases. This CDR3 spans 13 amino acids. As DNA, the CDR3 is TGTGCCAGCAGACTGCGAAACACAGATACGCAGTATTTT. It translates to CASRLRNTDTQYF.

V is TRBV6-1 and J is TRBJ2-3; possibly TRBD1 for D (6 bases). Trimming took off 3 bases at V and 0 bases at J, with 13 bases between the two ends. The CDR3 consists of 16 residues. CDR1 and CDR2 from the germline V gene are MNHNS and SASEGT. CDR3 protein: CASSDGRGWSTDTQYF. The DNA of the CDR3 is TGTGCCAGCAGTGACGGCAGGGGATGGAGCACAGATACGCAGTATTTT.

This rearrangement joins TRBV5-6 to TRBJ1-2; tentatively, D is TRBD1 (6 bases). V was cut by 1 base and J by 3 bases, with 10 bases left in between. Germline V gene data show CDR1 as SGHDT and CDR2 as YYEEEE. This CDR3 is 14 amino acids long. The CDR3 DNA reads TGTGCCAGCAGCTTGAAAGGGGGATACTATGGCTACACCTTC. It codes for CASSLKGGYYGYTF. The variable domain in full, with the rest retrieved from reference TRBV5-6 and TRBJ1-2, is DAGVTQSPTHLIKTRGQQVTLRCSPKSGHDTVSWYQQALGQGPQFIFQYYEEEERQRGNFPDRFSGHQFPNYSSELNVNALLLGDSALYLCASSLKGGYYGYTFGSGTRLTVV.

The chain joins TRBV6-1 to TRBJ1-5, with D possibly matching TRBD1 (6 bases). V gave up 2 bases and J gave up 0 bases, with 11 bases separating them. Germline V lookup: CDR1 MNHNS, CDR2 SASEGT. The CDR3 loop spans 16 amino acids. CDR3 in DNA: TGTGCCAGCAGTGAATCCGGACAGAATAGCAATCAGCCCCAGCATTTT. The encoded protein is CASSESGQNSNQPQHF.

The CDR3 loop reads CASSPRALLARETQYF. The CDR3 coding sequence is TGCGCCAGCAGCCCGAGGGCCCTCCTAGCGCGAGAGACCCAGTACTTC. The genes are TRBV5-1 and TRBJ2-5; D is possibly TRBD2 (6 bases). The germline CDR1 and CDR2 sequences are SGHRS and YFSETQ. The CDR3 loop spans 16 amino acids. The V and J ends lost 4 bases and 4 bases respectively, with 20 bases between them.